This T cell receptor beta chain was captured by sequencing in a study of Ad26.COV2.S vaccination and SARS-CoV-2 variants. Treatment indicated: 19 received Ad26.COV2.S at low or high dose, single or two shots; about five received placebo; per-sample allocation not given. Sampling was done on day 63 after the first vaccine or placebo injection. Generated by immunoSEQ multiplex PCR, the TCRdb table keeps only in-frame clones and is missing some. The data contain about 480,000 clones, about 83% of them singletons. The V segment lost 6 bases and the J segment 0 bases; nucleotides outside the gene matches: 18. CDR3 length equals 19 residues. Germline lookup yields CDR1 SGHTA and CDR2 FQGTGA.

The TCR originated in a person between 18 and 60 years old who received the Ad26.COV2.S COVID-19 vaccine or a placebo. The sequencing here drew on peripheral blood, taken in a trial of Ad26.COV2.S vaccine versus placebo. The rearrangement uses TRBV7-3 and TRBJ2-7; TRBD2 matches at 9 bases. In nucleotides, the CDR3 is TGTGCCAGCAGTAACGAAGCTAGGGGACTAGCTTTTAGCTCCTACGAGCAGTACTTC. As protein: CASSNEARGLAFSSYEQYF. Variable domain in full (rest from reference TRBV7-3 and TRBJ2-7): GAGVSQTPSNKVTEKGKYVELRCDPISGHTALYWYRQSLGQGPEFLIYFQGTGAADDSGLPNDRFFAVRPEGSVSTLKIQRTERGDSAVYLCASSNEARGLAFSSYEQYFGPGTRLTVT.